This TCR beta chain appears in the sequencing data of a study of T cells after yellow fever vaccination. Germline values: CDR1 SEHNR, CDR2 FQNEAQ (reference sequence). There are 14 residues in the CDR3. The V gene lost 5 bases and the J gene lost 5 bases, with 15 bases spanning the gap. MiXCR was run by TCRdb on the 5' RACE reads, yielding one entry per CDR3 protein. The sample shows approximately 330,000 distinct CDR3 sequences, approximately 12% of them seen only once. V is TRBV7-9 and J is TRBJ2-5; D call uncertain. The sequencing used CD4+ T cells sorted from PBMCs, collected 15 days after the yellow fever booster vaccination. The source is a man between 18 and 29 years old who received the YFV17D yellow fever vaccine. In DNA, the CDR3 is TGTGCCAGCAGCCCAGGCGTGGGATGGGAGACCCAGTACTTC. This sequence encodes CASSPGVGWETQYF.